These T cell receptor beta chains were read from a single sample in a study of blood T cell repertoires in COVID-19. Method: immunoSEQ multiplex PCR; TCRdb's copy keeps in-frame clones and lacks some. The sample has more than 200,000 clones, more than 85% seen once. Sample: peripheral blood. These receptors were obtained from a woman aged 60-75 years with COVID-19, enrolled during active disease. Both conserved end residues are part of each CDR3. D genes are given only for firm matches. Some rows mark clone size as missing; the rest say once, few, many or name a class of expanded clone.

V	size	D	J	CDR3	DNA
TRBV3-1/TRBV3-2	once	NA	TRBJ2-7	CASSQVEHEQYF	TGTGCCAGCAGCCAAGTAGAACACGAGCAGTACTTC
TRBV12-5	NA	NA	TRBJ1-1	CASGLKQNTEAFF	TGTGCTAGTGGTTTGAAGCAGAACACTGAAGCTTTCTTT
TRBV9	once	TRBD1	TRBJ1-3	CASSVAFQGAGNTIYF	TGTGCCAGCAGCGTAGCGTTCCAGGGGGCTGGAAACACCATATATTTT
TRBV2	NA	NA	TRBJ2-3	CASSLPVGTDTQYF	TGTGCCAGCAGTCTCCCAGTGGGCACAGATACGCAGTATTTT
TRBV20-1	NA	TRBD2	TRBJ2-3	CSASGRESWTDTQYF	TGCAGTGCTAGTGGGCGGGAGAGTTGGACAGATACGCAGTATTTT
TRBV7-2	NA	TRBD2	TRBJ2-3	CASSLAPLAGTRDTQYF	TGTGCCAGCAGCTTAGCCCCCTTAGCGGGCACGAGGGATACGCAGTATTTT
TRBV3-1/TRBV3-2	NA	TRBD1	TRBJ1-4	CASSLRTGSEEKLFF	TGTGCCAGCAGCCTCCGGACAGGGTCGGAAGAAAAACTGTTTTTT
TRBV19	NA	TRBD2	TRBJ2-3	CASRLAGGHVTDTQYF	TGTGCCAGTAGGCTAGCGGGAGGCCACGTCACAGATACGCAGTATTTT
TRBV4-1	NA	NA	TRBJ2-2	CASSQDGPGFANTGELFF	TGCGCCAGCAGCCAAGATGGTCCAGGGTTCGCGAACACCGGGGAGCTGTTTTTT
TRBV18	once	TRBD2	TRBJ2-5	CASSPGEGPTQYF	TGTGCCAGCTCACCCGGGGAGGGACCGACCCAGTACTTC
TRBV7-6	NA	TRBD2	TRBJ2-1	CASSIGTSMDNEQFF	TGTGCCAGCAGCATAGGGACTAGCATGGATAATGAGCAGTTCTTC
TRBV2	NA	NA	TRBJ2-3	CASSVNSASTDTQYF	TGTGCCAGCAGTGTAAATAGCGCAAGCACAGATACGCAGTATTTT
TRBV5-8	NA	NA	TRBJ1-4	CASSLGFALPGEKLFF	TGTGCCAGCAGCTTGGGGTTCGCGCTACCCGGGGAAAAACTGTTTTTT
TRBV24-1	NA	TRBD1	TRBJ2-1	CAPRTGDRYNEQFF	TGTGCCCCACGCACAGGGGACCGGTACAATGAGCAGTTCTTC
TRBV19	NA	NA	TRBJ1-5	CASRGGGQPQHF	TGTGCCAGTAGAGGGGGTGGCCAGCCCCAGCATTTT
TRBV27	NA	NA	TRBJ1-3	CASAYGGPGNTIYF	TGTGCCAGCGCGTATGGGGGCCCTGGAAACACCATATATTTT
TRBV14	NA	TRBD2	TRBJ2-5	CASSQLAGGGIGQETQYF	TGTGCCAGCAGCCAACTAGCGGGAGGAGGTATTGGGCAAGAGACCCAGTACTTC
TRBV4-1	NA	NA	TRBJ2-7	CASSQGPGGGAQYF	TGCGCCAGCAGCCAGGGACCGGGCGGGGGCGCGCAGTACTTC
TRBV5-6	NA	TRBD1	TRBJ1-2	CASSFTDRVGYGYTF	TGTGCCAGCAGCTTCACGGACAGGGTAGGGTATGGCTACACCTTC
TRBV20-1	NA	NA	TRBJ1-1	CSAEQGKEAFF	TGCAGTGCTGAACAGGGAAAGGAAGCTTTCTTT
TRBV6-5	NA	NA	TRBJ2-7	CASTSGDIGYEQYF	TGTGCCAGCACCTCAGGGGACATCGGGTACGAGCAGTACTTC
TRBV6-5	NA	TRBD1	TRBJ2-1	CASQTGTGNYNEQFF	TGTGCCAGCCAGACCGGGACAGGGAATTACAATGAGCAGTTCTTC
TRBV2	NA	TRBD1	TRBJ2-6	CASTLQGSGANVLTF	TGTGCCAGCACCCTACAGGGGTCTGGGGCCAACGTCCTGACTTTC
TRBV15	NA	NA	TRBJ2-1	CATSRFNSGDEQFF	TGTGCCACCAGCAGATTCAATTCCGGGGATGAGCAGTTCTTC
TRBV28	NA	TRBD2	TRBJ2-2	CASKWLAGTGELFF	TGTGCCAGCAAGTGGCTAGCGGGCACCGGGGAGCTGTTTTTT
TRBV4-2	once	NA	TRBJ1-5	CASSQAGYSNQPQHF	TGTGCCAGCAGCCAAGCGGGATATAGCAATCAGCCCCAGCATTTT
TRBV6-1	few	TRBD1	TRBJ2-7	CASSENEKGQVFYF	TGTGCCAGCAGTGAAAACGAAAAAGGACAGGTCTTTTACTTC
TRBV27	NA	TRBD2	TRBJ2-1	CASSLSGLAAGEQFF	TGTGCCAGCAGTTTATCGGGACTAGCGGCTGGTGAGCAGTTCTTC
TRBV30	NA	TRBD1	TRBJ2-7	CAWSYGTGSEQYF	TGTGCCTGGAGTTACGGGACAGGGAGCGAGCAGTACTTC
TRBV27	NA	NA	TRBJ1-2	CASSPDRTSNYGYTF	TGTGCCAGCAGTCCCGATAGGACAAGTAACTATGGCTACACCTTC
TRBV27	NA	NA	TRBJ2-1	CASIPRGVGASYNEQFF	TGTGCCAGCATTCCCAGGGGTGTGGGAGCCTCCTACAATGAGCAGTTCTTC
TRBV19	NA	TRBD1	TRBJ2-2	CASSMGKRDRASWELFF	TGTGCCAGTAGTATGGGTAAAAGGGACAGGGCCTCTTGGGAGCTGTTTTTT
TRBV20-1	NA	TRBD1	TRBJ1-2	CSASGQVVYGYTF	TGCAGTGCTAGTGGACAGGTCGTCTATGGCTACACCTTC
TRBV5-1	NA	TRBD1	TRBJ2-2	CASSLTGGPGELFF	TGCGCCAGCAGCTTGACAGGGGGCCCCGGGGAGCTGTTTTTT
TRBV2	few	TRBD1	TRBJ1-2	CASRTTGGYYGYTF	TGTGCCAGCAGGACGACAGGGGGCTACTATGGCTACACCTTC
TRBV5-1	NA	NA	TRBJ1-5	CASSLGTGLNQPQHF	TGCGCCAGCAGCTTGGGTACTGGGCTCAATCAGCCCCAGCATTTT
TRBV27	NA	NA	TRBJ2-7	CASSPSRGYVQYF	TGTGCCAGCAGTCCATCCCGAGGATATGTGCAGTACTTC
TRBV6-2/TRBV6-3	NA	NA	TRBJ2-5	CASSLTRTRKETQYF	TGTGCCAGCAGCTTAACTAGGACCCGAAAAGAGACCCAGTACTTC
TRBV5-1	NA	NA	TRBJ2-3	CASSLSGSTSTDTQYF	TGCGCCAGCAGCTTGAGTGGGTCGACTAGCACAGATACGCAGTATTTT
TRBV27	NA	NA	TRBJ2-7	CASSNPGDYEQYF	TGTGCCAGCAGTAACCCAGGGGACTACGAGCAGTACTTC
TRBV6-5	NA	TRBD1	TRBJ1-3	CASSYRWTGEGNTIYF	TGTGCCAGCAGTTACCGGTGGACAGGGGAAGGAAACACCATATATTTT